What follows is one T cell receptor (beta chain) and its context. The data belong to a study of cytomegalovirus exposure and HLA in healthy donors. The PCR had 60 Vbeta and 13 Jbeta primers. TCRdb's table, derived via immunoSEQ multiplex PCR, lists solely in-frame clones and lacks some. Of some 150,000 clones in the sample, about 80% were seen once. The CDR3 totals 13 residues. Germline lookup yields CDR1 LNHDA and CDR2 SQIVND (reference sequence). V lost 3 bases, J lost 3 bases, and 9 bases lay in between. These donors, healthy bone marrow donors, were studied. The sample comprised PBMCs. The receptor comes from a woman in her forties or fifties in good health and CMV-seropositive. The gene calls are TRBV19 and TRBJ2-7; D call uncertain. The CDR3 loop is CASSMSSNYEQYF. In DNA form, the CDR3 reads TGTGCCAGTAGTATGTCATCCAACTACGAGCAGTACTTC.